This TCR beta chain was recovered during a study of CD8 T cells in ankylosing spondylitis (dated by TCRdb to the late 2010s). Turning to the overall study: To find TCR variants linked to disease, the study profiled T cell receptor beta repertoires in ankylosing spondylitis patients and healthy donors. The whole study cohort included 90 to 120 healthy donors and about two dozen ankylosing spondylitis patients. Peripheral blood was sampled, and synovial fluid was also collected from ankylosing spondylitis patients.

The full study reports these points: The disease-linked clones were reported as significantly enriched in matched synovial fluid samples from ankylosing spondylitis patients. In peripheral blood, the disease-linked clones were found at relatively low frequencies and had a CD8+ phenotype. Blood from ankylosing spondylitis patients appeared to be characterized by a TCR beta motif made up of under 10 highly homologous amino acid variants. Some motif variants had previously been reported in the synovial fluid and blood of reactive arthritis patients, which suggests shared mechanisms of disease initiation.

TCRdb names Illumina HiSeq 2500 as the instrument used. Quantitative 5'-RACE with molecular barcodes was the method used to prepare the TCR beta libraries. In the paper's pipeline: To identify disease-linked TCR variants, a new computational method was used, one built on a probabilistic model of VDJ rearrangement. The public sequencing data were trimmed at Q25 with fastp and processed into clonotypes with MiXCR by TCRdb, which kept only in-frame beta chains. Records with the same CDR3 protein are collapsed into one entry carrying the most frequent genes and DNA. TCRdb assigned the V and J calls; the authors' analysis was not used. The sample table shows roughly 160,000 distinct CDR3 sequences, and around 9.6% are seen once. The top ten clonotypes cover roughly 16% of the sample. Concerning this clonotype: Its antigen is unknown. There are no base qualities to consult, and no much larger clone falls within one base.

V drops 3 bases and J drops 5 bases, leaving 13 bases in between. The CDR3 goes from the cysteine to the phenylalanine over 14 residues. Only CDR3 DNA remains: 42 bases, in frame from the first base. Material: blood, either unsorted or a sorted T cell fraction (not recorded which). This sequence uses TRBV12-3 or TRBV12-4 and TRBJ2-5, and perhaps TRBD2 as D gene, on 6 matching bases. The clonotype comes from a female donor with ankylosing spondylitis or in good health (not recorded which). The CDR3 corresponds to CASSLGLGGETQYF. The bases are TGTGCCAGCAGTTTGGGACTGGGTGGGGAGACCCAGTACTTC.